The 24 T cell receptor beta chains below were found in one sample sequenced in a study of CD8 T cells in ankylosing spondylitis (dated by TCRdb to the late 2010s). Results and caveats for the whole study, not just this receptor: Blood from ankylosing spondylitis patients appeared to be characterized by a TCR beta motif made up of 8 or 9 highly homologous amino acid variants.

The method behind the library was 5' RACE. Instrument on record: Illumina HiSeq 2500. TCRdb reanalyzed the raw reads on its own, using fastp at Q25 for trimming and MiXCR for clone calling, and kept in-frame beta chains. For every CDR3 protein sequence, its rows merge into one entry that carries the most common genes and DNA. The sample table shows fewer than 550,000 distinct CDR3 sequences, and approximately 5% are seen once. The biggest ten clones account for 3% to 4% of the sample. No antigen has been identified for these receptors. Sequences were obtained from blood, either unsorted or a sorted T cell fraction (not recorded which). All receptors derive from a male donor with ankylosing spondylitis.

This clonotype was seen repeatedly, ten times or more. The V gene is TRBV4-3, the J gene TRBJ2-7; D ambiguous. V was pared by 0 bases and J by 6 bases, with 18 bases between. CDR1 is LGHNA and CDR2 is YSLEER in the germline V gene. This CDR3 spans 16 amino acids. CDR3 region: CASSQEPASPTSEQYF. As DNA, the CDR3 is TGCGCCAGCAGCCAAGAACCCGCCTCTCCTACGAGCGAGCAGTACTTC.

This clonotype was seen at least ten times. The J gene is TRBJ2-7, the V gene TRBV4-2, with 15 bases that match TRBD2. Germline V gene lookup returns CDR1 LGHNA and CDR2 YNFKEQ. Trimming cost V 4 bases and J 1 base; bases outside gene matches: 8. This CDR3 is built from 18 residues. Here the CDR3 DNA reads TGTGCCAGCAGCCTCCAAGGACTAGCGGGGGGGCGGTCCTACGAGCAGTACTTC. Translating it yields CASSLQGLAGGRSYEQYF.

This clonotype was counted ten times or more. The rearrangement joins TRBV7-8 to TRBJ2-7; 10 bases are a match to TRBD1. The CDR3 has 15 residues. V was pared by 2 bases and J by 5 bases, with 6 bases of the junction left unmatched. The germline V gene has CDR1 SGHVS and CDR2 FQNEAQ. CDR3 protein: CASSLRDRGPNEQYF. The CDR3 DNA reads as TGTGCCAGCAGCTTAAGAGACAGGGGGCCCAACGAGCAGTACTTC.

This clonotype appeared many times. This sequence joins TRBV6-4 and TRBJ2-3; no definite D call. The CDR3 loop spans 14 amino acids. Germline CDR1 and CDR2: MRHNA and SNTAGT. Between the trimmed V and J ends, which lost 6 bases and 2 bases, there was a span of 12 bases. In nucleotides, the CDR3 is TGTGCCAGCAGCGTCGGACCGGACACAGATACGCAGTATTTT. As protein: CASSVGPDTDTQYF.

This clonotype was counted many times. The J gene is TRBJ2-2, the V gene TRBV6-1; the D gene is possibly TRBD1 (6 bases). The germline gives CDR1 MNHNS, CDR2 SASEGT. The CDR3 is made up of 16 amino acids. Trimming took off 6 bases at V and 4 bases at J, with 18 bases between the two ends. The CDR3 DNA reads TGTGCCAGCAGCCCCTCTTCAGGGGAAGTCACCGGGGAGCTGTTTTTT. Protein: CASSPSSGEVTGELFF.

This clonotype occurred many times. V and J are TRBV11-1 and TRBJ1-1; TRBD1 is a possible D gene (5 bases). Germline CDR1 SGHAT, CDR2 FQDESV (reference sequence). The CDR3 is 14 residues long. The V end was cut by 2 bases, the J end by 1 base, with 8 bases between. This chain's CDR3 is CASSLTDRNTEAFF. CDR3 nucleotide sequence: TGTGCCAGCAGCTTAACTGACAGGAACACTGAAGCTTTCTTT. The full variable domain, rest sourced from reference TRBV11-1 and TRBJ1-1, is EAEVAQSPRYKITEKSQAVAFWCDPISGHATLYWYRQILGQGPELLVQFQDESVVDDSQLPKDRFSAERLKGVDSTLKIQPAELGDSAMYLCASSLTDRNTEAFFGQGTRLTVV.

This clonotype was seen many times. This chain joins TRBV11-2 and TRBJ2-1, with TRBD2 identical over 8 bases. The CDR3 sequence is 15 residues long. Looked up from germline, CDR1 is SGHAT and CDR2 is FQNNGV. V lost 5 bases, J lost 9 bases, and 12 bases stayed unmatched. The CDR3 DNA sequence: TGTGCCAGCAGCCTCCACGGGACGGGAGGGGGTGAGCAGTTCTTC. Translating gives CASSLHGTGGGEQFF.

This clonotype was observed a handful of times. The chain couples TRBV6-2 or TRBV6-3 to TRBJ1-5; D uncertain. From germline, CDR1 is MNHEY and CDR2 SVGEGT. Trimming left V 7 bases short and J 7 bases short, with 11 bases between. This CDR3 is 12 amino acids long. Here the CDR3 reads CASKGRGQPQHF. The CDR3 DNA sequence: TGTGCCAGCAAGGGTAGAGGGCAGCCCCAGCATTTT.

In this sample, this clonotype turned up many times. J is TRBJ2-2 and V is TRBV5-5, with a tentative D call TRBD2 (5 bases). The V gene's germline CDR1 is SGHKS and CDR2 YYEKEE (reference sequence). This CDR3 has 15 amino acids. V lost 4 bases, J lost 0 bases, and 10 bases lay in between. The CDR3 sequence: CASSVWTSNTGELFF. CDR3 nucleotide sequence: TGTGCCAGCAGCGTCTGGACTTCGAACACCGGGGAGCTGTTTTTT.

This clonotype showed up many times. V gene TRBV5-1 combines with J gene TRBJ1-6, with D possibly TRBD1 on 5 matching bases. The CDR3 has 16 residues. The germline V gene has CDR1 SGHRS and CDR2 YFSETQ. V dropped 2 bases and J dropped 9 bases, with 18 bases sitting between them. CDR3 DNA sequence: TGCGCCAGCAGCTTTTCAGGGAAGGGAATTTCTTCACCCCTCCACTTT. The encoded protein is CASSFSGKGISSPLHF.

This clonotype was recorded many times. This rearrangement joins TRBV9 to TRBJ2-4; the D is unclear. Germline values: CDR1 SGDLS, CDR2 YYNGEE. Trimming pared 3 bases from V and 10 bases from J, leaving 11 bases between. This CDR3 has 12 residues. This chain's CDR3 is CASSEVGKIQYF. CDR3 sequence (DNA): TGTGCCAGCAGCGAGGTAGGGAAGATTCAGTACTTC.

This clonotype was recorded many times. The chain is built from TRBV30 and TRBJ1-5, with a possible D match to TRBD1 (5 bases). The germline V and J ends were trimmed by 5 bases and 7 bases, with 15 bases remaining between them. The CDR3 runs to 13 residues. CDR1 and CDR2 (germline): GTSNPN, SVGIG (reference sequence). In DNA form, the CDR3 reads TGTGCCTGGGAGGGACGCCTTGGGCAGCCCCAGCATTTT. This translates into CAWEGRLGQPQHF.

This clonotype came up many times. V is TRBV12-3 or TRBV12-4 and J is TRBJ1-6; no definite D call. Trimming left V 8 bases short and J 8 bases short, with 13 bases between. CDR3 length: 13 residues. CDR3 DNA sequence: TGTGCCAGCGCTTTACCGTTTCATTCACCCCTCCACTTT. It codes for CASALPFHSPLHF.

At least ten counts were recorded for this clonotype. The chain is built from TRBV6-1 and TRBJ2-4, with 9 nucleotides matching TRBD1. J was trimmed by 8 bases and V by 6 bases; bases with no gene match: 11. The germline gives CDR1 MNHNS, CDR2 SASEGT. There are 15 residues in the CDR3. The CDR3 DNA is TGTGCCAGCAGAGGTCCCGGGACAGGGTTATACATTCAGTACTTC. Its protein product is CASRGPGTGLYIQYF.

V gene TRBV20-1 combines with J gene TRBJ2-7; D gene unclear. CDR1 and CDR2 from the germline V gene are DFQATT and SNEGSKA (reference sequence). The CDR3 is 14 amino acids. Trimming took 6 bases from V and 1 from J, leaving 16 bases between them. This chain's CDR3 is CSATPGSRSYEQYF. The CDR3 DNA follows: TGCAGTGCGACCCCTGGGTCTAGGTCCTACGAGCAGTACTTC.

This clonotype showed up many times. This rearrangement joins TRBV3-1 to TRBJ2-1, with D uncertain. Germline CDR1 is LGHDT and CDR2 is YNNKEL (reference sequence). Trimming left V 2 bases short and J 0 bases short, with 11 bases between. The CDR3 covers 16 residues. CDR3 amino acids: CASSQSLQPSYNEQFF. The CDR3 nucleotides read TGTGCCAGCAGCCAAAGCCTCCAACCCTCCTACAATGAGCAGTTCTTC.

In this sample, this clonotype turned up many times. V usage is TRBV27 and J usage is TRBJ1-1; no reliable D call. The CDR3 extends over 13 amino acids. The V gene lost 4 bases and the J gene lost 9 bases, with 15 bases spanning the gap. Germline CDR1 MNHEY, CDR2 SMNVEV (reference sequence). CDR3 nucleotide sequence: TGTGCCAGCAGTTCCCCGGACTCCTTCAAAGCTTTCTTT. Translation: CASSSPDSFKAFF.

This clonotype was observed at least ten times. Being one base from a much bigger clone, this may be a read error. V usage is TRBV6-6 and J usage is TRBJ1-5; D not resolved. The CDR3 spans 12 residues. Germline lookup yields CDR1 MNHNY and CDR2 SVGAGI (reference sequence). V was clipped by 1 base and J by 5 bases, with 3 bases between them. In nucleotides, the CDR3 is TGTGCCAGCAGTTACTTCGATCAGCCCCAGCATTTT. This gives the protein CASSYFDQPQHF.

This clonotype has a count of ten or more. This CDR3 is CASSPHSGRETQYF. The CDR3 DNA reads TGTGCCAGCAGCCCCCATAGTGGGAGGGAGACCCAGTACTTC. This chain uses TRBV9 with TRBJ2-5; maybe TRBD2 (6 bases). This CDR3 is built from 14 residues. Germline CDR1 SGDLS, CDR2 YYNGEE. V was cut by 4 bases and J by 5 bases, with 15 bases left in between.

The genes are TRBV7-2 and TRBJ2-7, with no clear D. Germline V lookup: CDR1 SGHTA, CDR2 FQGNSA. This CDR3 comprises 13 residues. Trimming shortened V by 2 bases and J by 7 bases, and 12 bases separated the two germline ends. This CDR3 reads CASSLLGWGEQYF. The CDR3 region has the DNA TGTGCCAGCAGCTTACTCGGCTGGGGAGAGCAGTACTTC.

The table lists this clonotype with many counts. The chain is built from TRBV11-2 and TRBJ2-1; tentatively, D is TRBD1 (6 bases). V shed 6 bases and J shed 3 bases, with 9 bases lying between them. Germline CDR1 reads SGHAT; CDR2 reads FQNNGV. The CDR3 consists of 13 residues. The CDR3 reads CASSRDIYNEQFF. For the CDR3, the DNA is TGTGCCAGCAGTCGGGACATCTACAATGAGCAGTTCTTC.

This clonotype has ten or more counts. V and J are TRBV20-1 and TRBJ2-2; D call uncertain. CDR3 size: 15 residues. Germline lookup yields CDR1 DFQATT and CDR2 SNEGSKA (reference sequence). V lost 1 base and J 2 bases, leaving 11 bases between the germline ends. The CDR3 region is CSARGWGINTGELFF. Written as DNA, the CDR3 is TGCAGTGCTAGAGGCTGGGGAATAAACACCGGGGAGCTGTTTTTT.

The chain carries TRBV27 and TRBJ1-2; D is undetermined. This CDR3 region has 14 residues. CDR1 is MNHEY, CDR2 SMNVEV, per germline (reference sequence). Trimming pared 8 bases from V and 2 bases from J, leaving 15 bases between. CDR3 in amino acids: CASGDLSRNYGYTF. The CDR3 region has the DNA TGTGCCAGCGGGGATCTTTCGCGGAACTATGGCTACACCTTC.

This clonotype appeared many times. The chain combines TRBV5-1 with TRBJ2-7, with a tentative D call TRBD2 (6 bases). The CDR3 length is 13 residues. Germline lookup yields CDR1 SGHRS and CDR2 YFSETQ. Trimming shortened V by 4 bases and J by 6 bases, and 14 bases separated the two germline ends. CDR3 sequence (DNA): TGCGCCAGCAGCAAGGAGGGTATGAGCGAGCAGTACTTC. Its translation: CASSKEGMSEQYF.